Shown below are 12 T cell receptor beta chains from a single sample sequenced in a study of T-cell memory formation after mild COVID-19. TCRdb called the 5' RACE reads again in MiXCR, with one record for every CDR3 protein. The profile shows roughly 450,000 distinct CDR3 sequences, around a sixth of them singletons. What was sequenced was PBMCs or a T cell subset sorted from them (not recorded which). Receptor source: an adult woman who had mild COVID-19 (a few samples of this study predate the infection). Cell type and time point are not known.

This clonotype has more than one count but fewer than ten. The V call is TRBV11-2, the J call TRBJ1-1, with D hard to call. CDR3 size: 12 residues. The germline gives CDR1 SGHAT, CDR2 FQNNGV. The germline V and J ends were trimmed by 5 bases and 5 bases, with 9 bases remaining between them. CDR3 in DNA: TGTGCCAGCAGCCGGAGCGGGACTGAAGCTTTCTTT. Amino acid sequence: CASSRSGTEAFF.

This clonotype came up a few times. The chain combines TRBV5-6 with TRBJ1-2; tentatively, D is TRBD1 (5 bases). The V end was cut by 3 bases, the J end by 3 bases, with 15 bases between. Germline values: CDR1 SGHDT, CDR2 YYEEEE. The CDR3 is 15 residues long. The CDR3 DNA sequence: TGTGCCAGCAGCTCGAGCCTGGGGGGATACTATGGCTACACCTTC. This translates into CASSSSLGGYYGYTF.

This clonotype has more than one count but fewer than ten. V and J are TRBV12-3 or TRBV12-4 and TRBJ2-3, with 7 bases aligning to TRBD2. The length of the CDR3 is 14 residues. The V and J ends lost 6 bases and 3 bases, in that order; junction bases with no gene match: 6. The CDR3 loop reads CASRGAGITDTQYF. The CDR3 DNA follows: TGTGCCAGCAGAGGAGCGGGAATTACAGATACGCAGTATTTT.

The sample holds a few counts of this clonotype. The V gene is TRBV7-9, the J gene TRBJ2-1, with D uncertain. Germline V gene lookup returns CDR1 SEHNR and CDR2 FQNEAQ (reference sequence). The CDR3 spans 16 residues. Trimming took off 7 bases at V and 0 bases at J, with 16 bases between the two ends. CDR3 loop: CASTPTPWSSYNEQFF. The DNA of the CDR3 is TGTGCCAGCACCCCGACCCCCTGGAGCTCCTACAATGAGCAGTTCTTC.

This clonotype was recorded at least ten times. This chain links TRBV12-3 or TRBV12-4 with TRBJ2-7, with D unclear. CDR3 length: 12 residues. V was shortened by 4 bases and J by 3 bases, with 7 bases between the two germline ends. CDR3 DNA: TGTGCCAGCAGTTCCGGAATCTACGAGCAGTACTTC. Translating it yields CASSSGIYEQYF.

The chain has TRBV19 and TRBJ2-1; D possibly corresponds to TRBD2 (7 bases). V was pared by 5 bases and J by 2 bases, with 22 bases between. CDR1 is LNHDA and CDR2 is SQIVND in the germline V gene (reference sequence). The CDR3 sequence is 18 residues long. In DNA form, the CDR3 reads TGTGCCAGTAGTGGGTCTGGCGGGGGCATTTTAGCCTACAATGAGCAGTTCTTC. It specifies CASSGSGGGILAYNEQFF.

This clonotype came up a few times. V and J are TRBV29-1 and TRBJ1-1; no clear D gene. The V gene lost 4 bases and the J gene lost 4 bases, with 10 bases spanning the gap. This CDR3 has 12 amino acids. Germline V gene data show CDR1 as SQVTM and CDR2 as ANQGSEA. In DNA form, the CDR3 reads TGCAGCGTTGGGGATTGGGGCACTGAAGCTTTCTTT. It is translated as CSVGDWGTEAFF.

The J gene is TRBJ2-3, the V gene TRBV5-6; 7 nucleotides align to TRBD1. Germline V CDR1 and CDR2: SGHDT, YYEEEE. J lost 0 bases, V lost 6 bases, and 10 bases had no gene match. There are 16 residues in the CDR3. CDR3: CASTSEGQPSTDTQYF. In nucleotides, the CDR3 is TGTGCCAGCACCTCCGAGGGACAGCCTAGCACAGATACGCAGTATTTT.

The table lists this clonotype with a count of one. This chain joins TRBV12-3 or TRBV12-4 and TRBJ2-7, with D possibly TRBD1 on 5 matching bases. V was cut by 2 bases and J by 4 bases, with 9 bases left in between. There are 13 residues in the CDR3. This CDR3 reads CASSLTDRYEQYF. CDR3 DNA sequence: TGTGCCAGCAGTTTAACCGACAGATACGAGCAGTACTTC.

V and J are TRBV14 and TRBJ2-7; D is possibly TRBD1 (5 bases). The CDR3 is 14 amino acids. Germline V gene lookup returns CDR1 SGHDN and CDR2 FVKESK. The germline V and J ends were trimmed by 4 bases and 3 bases, with 13 bases remaining between them. The CDR3 sequence: CASSLQESHYEQYF. The DNA of the CDR3 is TGTGCCAGCAGCCTACAGGAATCCCACTACGAGCAGTACTTC.

J is TRBJ2-7 and V is TRBV12-3 or TRBV12-4, with D unclear. Trimming cost V 6 bases and J 9 bases, with 12 bases left between them. This CDR3 is built from 11 residues. This chain's CDR3 is CASSSTLRQYF. Written as DNA, the CDR3 is TGTGCCAGCAGCTCAACCCTCCGGCAGTACTTC.

The V gene is TRBV9, the J gene TRBJ1-1, with D unclear. Trimming removed 0 bases from V and 6 bases from J, with 9 bases in between. Germline V gene data show CDR1 as SGDLS and CDR2 as YYNGEE. The CDR3 extends over 13 amino acids. CDR3: CASSVGEWPEAFF. CDR3 in DNA: TGTGCCAGCAGCGTAGGGGAGTGGCCTGAAGCTTTCTTT.